Included here is one TCR beta chain sequence, with context. This record comes from a study of control samples from healthy donors and cancer patients. V lost 3 bases and J lost 2, with 8 bases in between. CDR3 length: 13 amino acids. Clones were sequenced by immunoSEQ multiplex PCR, and TCRdb holds only the in-frame ones, with some missing. The table has 350,000 to 450,000 clones, around nine tenths seen once. Sample: PBMCs. This sequence joins TRBV12-3 or TRBV12-4 and TRBJ2-7; D unresolved. This TCR was sampled from a man between 40 and 49 years old with head and neck cancer. The CDR3 nucleotides read TGTGCCAGCAGTTTGGGCAGAGCCTACGAGCAGTACTTC. It is translated as CASSLGRAYEQYF.